This T cell receptor beta chain was identified in a study of human T cells and chemical hapten exposure. This clonotype came up many times. Its antigen remains unknown. Trimming took 5 bases from V and 9 from J; bases not matched to a gene: 15. The germline CDR1 and CDR2 sequences are SNHLY and FYNNEI. This CDR3 comprises 16 residues. Sample time point: patch test 1, 2 weeks after DPC sensitization. Noted treatment: therapeutic diphenylcyclopropenone sensitization with weekly scalp DPC. Regarding the study as a whole: Significantly greater numbers of large CDR3 similarity clusters came from expanded TCRs than from controls. No alteration of TCRs above 1 in 1000 frequency was seen with DPC sensitization.

For the library, individual cDNA molecules each received unique molecular identifiers. Original processing methods: Sample TCR totals centred on a median of around 96,000, ranging about 20,000 to 700,000. TCRdb ran MiXCR on the RACE reads and lists one entry per CDR3 protein. The V and J calls and clone size come from TCRdb's table, not from the authors' own analysis. The sample holds 180,000 or so distinct CDR3 sequences; approximately 15% are singletons and the top ten take 1.5% to 2%. The specimen comprised whole blood, sampled in connection with sensitization to the hapten diphenylcyclopropenone (DPC). This TCR derives from a woman aged 25 to 39 with alopecia areata. Some clones in this sample may be carry-over from other donors' samples. The chain couples TRBV2 to TRBJ2-4, with 8 nucleotides matching TRBD1. CDR3 nucleotides: TGTGCCAGCAGTACAGCACGTTCAGGGGGCAAGGGCATTCAGTACTTC. Residues: CASSTARSGGKGIQYF.